Included here is one T cell receptor (beta chain) sequence, with context. Its antigen remains unidentified. Expansion of antigen-specific CD4+ T cells with viral peptide pools was carried out by the ViraFEST assay before sequencing. It was after 10 days of culture that CD4+ T cells were isolated. Their SARS-CoV-2 infection, verified by PCR, occurred between March and December 2020. It was with around 10 IU/ml IL-2 and 10 ug/ml peptides that a few million PBMC per well were cultured. With an HIV-1 Nef peptide pool, the negative control culture was set up. The table came from immunoSEQ multiplex PCR; TCRdb's copy has only in-frame clones and leaves some out. The table includes under 70,000 clones, under 80% detected once. The data are from a study of vaccination effects on CD4 cells after COVID-19. Looking at the study overall: Two doses of either BNT162b2 or mRNA-1273 were given to each participant. Study results and caveats: In the late period after vaccination, infection- and vaccine-induced clones contracted markedly.

The receptor was isolated from a human donor who had a prior SARS-CoV-2 infection. The starting material was CD4+ T cells from PBMCs cultured with HIV peptides, obtained before COVID-19 vaccination. Noted subset: HIV-1 Nef peptide pool negative control/reference culture.

DNA of the CDR3: TGTGCCAGCAGTTGGGGCGACTACGAGCAGTACTTC. This codes for CASSWGDYEQYF. The chain combines TRBV12-3 or TRBV12-4 with TRBJ2-7; maybe TRBD1 (5 bases). Trimming removed 4 bases at V and 3 bases at J, with 7 bases between. This CDR3 spans 12 amino acids.